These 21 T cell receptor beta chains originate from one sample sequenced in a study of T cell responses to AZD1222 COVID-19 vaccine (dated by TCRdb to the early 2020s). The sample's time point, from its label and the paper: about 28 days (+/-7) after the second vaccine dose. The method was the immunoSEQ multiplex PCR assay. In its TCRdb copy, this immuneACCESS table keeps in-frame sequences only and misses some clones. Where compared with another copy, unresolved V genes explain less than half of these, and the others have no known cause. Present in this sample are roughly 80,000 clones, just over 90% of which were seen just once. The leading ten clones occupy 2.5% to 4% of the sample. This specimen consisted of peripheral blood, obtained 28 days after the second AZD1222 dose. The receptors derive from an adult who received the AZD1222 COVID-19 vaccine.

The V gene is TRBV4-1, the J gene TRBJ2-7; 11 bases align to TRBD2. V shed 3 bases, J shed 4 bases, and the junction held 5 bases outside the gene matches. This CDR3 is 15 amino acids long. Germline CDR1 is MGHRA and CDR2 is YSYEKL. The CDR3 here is CASSQTTSGGYEQYF. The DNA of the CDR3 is TGCGCCAGCAGCCAGACCACTAGCGGGGGTTACGAGCAGTACTTC.

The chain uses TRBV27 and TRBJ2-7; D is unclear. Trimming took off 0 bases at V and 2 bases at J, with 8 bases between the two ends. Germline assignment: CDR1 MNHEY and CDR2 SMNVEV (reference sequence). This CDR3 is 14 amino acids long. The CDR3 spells CASSLSFLAYEQYF. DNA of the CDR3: TGTGCCAGCAGTTTATCCTTTCTTGCCTACGAGCAGTACTTC.

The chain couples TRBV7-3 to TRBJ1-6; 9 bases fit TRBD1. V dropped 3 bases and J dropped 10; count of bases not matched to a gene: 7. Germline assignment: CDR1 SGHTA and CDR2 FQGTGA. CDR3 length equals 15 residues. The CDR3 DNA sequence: TGTGCCAGCAGCTTGGACAGGGGTCGAGGGTCACCCCTCCACTTT. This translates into CASSLDRGRGSPLHF.

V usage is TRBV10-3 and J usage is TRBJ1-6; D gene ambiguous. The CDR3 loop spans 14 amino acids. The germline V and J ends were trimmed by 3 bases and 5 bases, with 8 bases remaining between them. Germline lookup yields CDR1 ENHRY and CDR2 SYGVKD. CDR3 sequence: CAISDGSDNSPLHF. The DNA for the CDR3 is TGTGCCATCAGTGACGGATCTGATAATTCACCCCTCCACTTT.

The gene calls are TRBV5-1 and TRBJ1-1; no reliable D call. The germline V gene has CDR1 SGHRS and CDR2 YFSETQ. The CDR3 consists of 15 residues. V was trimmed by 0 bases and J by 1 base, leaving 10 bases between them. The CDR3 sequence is CASSLDGIPNTEAFF. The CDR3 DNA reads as TGCGCCAGCAGCTTGGATGGGATCCCGAACACTGAAGCTTTCTTT.

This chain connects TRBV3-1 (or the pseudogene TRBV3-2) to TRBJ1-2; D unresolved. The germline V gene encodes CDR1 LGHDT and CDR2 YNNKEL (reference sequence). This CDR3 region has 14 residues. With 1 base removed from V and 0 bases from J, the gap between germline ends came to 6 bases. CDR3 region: CASSQAVANYGYTF. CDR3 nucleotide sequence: TGTGCCAGCAGCCAAGCAGTAGCTAACTATGGCTACACCTTC.

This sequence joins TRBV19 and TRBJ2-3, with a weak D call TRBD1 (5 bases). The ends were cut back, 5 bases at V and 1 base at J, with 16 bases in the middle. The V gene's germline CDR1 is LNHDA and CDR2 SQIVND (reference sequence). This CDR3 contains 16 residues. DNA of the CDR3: TGTGCCAGTAGTGGGGCGTCGGTCCAGGGCACAGATACGCAGTATTTT. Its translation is CASSGASVQGTDTQYF.

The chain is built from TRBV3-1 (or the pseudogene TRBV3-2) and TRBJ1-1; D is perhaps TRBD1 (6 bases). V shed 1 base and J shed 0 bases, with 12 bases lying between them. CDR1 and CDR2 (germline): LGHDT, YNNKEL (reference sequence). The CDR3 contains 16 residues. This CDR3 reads CASSQGGGGLNTEAFF. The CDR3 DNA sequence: TGTGCCAGCAGCCAAGGAGGTGGGGGGCTGAACACTGAAGCTTTCTTT.

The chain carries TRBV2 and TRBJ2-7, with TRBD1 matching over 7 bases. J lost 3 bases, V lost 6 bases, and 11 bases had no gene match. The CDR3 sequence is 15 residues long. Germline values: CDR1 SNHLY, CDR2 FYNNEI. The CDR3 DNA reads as TGTGCCAGCAGGATCCGGGACAGTTCTATCTACGAGCAGTACTTC. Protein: CASRIRDSSIYEQYF.

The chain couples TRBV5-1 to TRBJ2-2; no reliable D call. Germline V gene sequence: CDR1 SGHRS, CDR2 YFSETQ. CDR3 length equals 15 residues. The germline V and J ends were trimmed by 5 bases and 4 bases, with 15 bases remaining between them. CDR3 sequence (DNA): TGCGCCAGCAGTGCTGTAGGTGCCGTCACCGGGGAGCTGTTTTTT. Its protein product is CASSAVGAVTGELFF.

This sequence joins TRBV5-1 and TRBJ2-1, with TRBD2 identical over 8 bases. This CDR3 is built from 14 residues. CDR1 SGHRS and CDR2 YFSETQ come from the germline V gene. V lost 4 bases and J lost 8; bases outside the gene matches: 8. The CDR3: CASSEEREWHEQFF. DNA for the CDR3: TGCGCCAGCAGCGAAGAGCGGGAGTGGCATGAGCAGTTCTTC.

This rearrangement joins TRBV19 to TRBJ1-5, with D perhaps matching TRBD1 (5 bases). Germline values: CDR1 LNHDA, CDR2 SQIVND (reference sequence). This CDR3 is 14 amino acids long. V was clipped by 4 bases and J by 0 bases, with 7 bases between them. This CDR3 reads CASSRQSSNQPQHF. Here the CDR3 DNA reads TGTGCCAGTAGTAGACAGTCTAGCAATCAGCCCCAGCATTTT.

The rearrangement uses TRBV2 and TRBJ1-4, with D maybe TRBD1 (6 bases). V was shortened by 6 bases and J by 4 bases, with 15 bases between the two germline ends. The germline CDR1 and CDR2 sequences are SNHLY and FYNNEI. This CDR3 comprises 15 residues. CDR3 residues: CASRHRDNDNEKLFF. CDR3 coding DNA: TGTGCCAGCAGACACCGGGACAACGATAATGAAAAACTGTTTTTT. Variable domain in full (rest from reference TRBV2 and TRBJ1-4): EPEVTQTPSHQVTQMGQEVILRCVPISNHLYFYWYRQILGQKVEFLVSFYNNEISEKSEIFDDQFSVERPDGSNFTLKIRSTKLEDSAMYFCASRHRDNDNEKLFFGSGTQLSVL.

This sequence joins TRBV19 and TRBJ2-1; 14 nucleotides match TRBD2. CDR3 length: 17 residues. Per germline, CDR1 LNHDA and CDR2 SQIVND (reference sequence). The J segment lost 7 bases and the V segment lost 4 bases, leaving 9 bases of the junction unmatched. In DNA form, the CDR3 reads TGTGCCAGTAGTAGCAATCCTTGGACTAGCGGGGGGAATGAGCAGTTCTTC. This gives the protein CASSSNPWTSGGNEQFF.

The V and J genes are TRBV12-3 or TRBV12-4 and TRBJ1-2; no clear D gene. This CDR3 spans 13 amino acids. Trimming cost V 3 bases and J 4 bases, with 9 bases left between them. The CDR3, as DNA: TGTGCCAGCAGTTTGAAGGGTATCTATGGCTACACCTTC. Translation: CASSLKGIYGYTF.

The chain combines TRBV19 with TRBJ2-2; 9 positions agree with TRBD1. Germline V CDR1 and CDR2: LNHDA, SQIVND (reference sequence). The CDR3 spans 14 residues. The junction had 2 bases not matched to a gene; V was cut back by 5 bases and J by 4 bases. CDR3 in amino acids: CASSRGQGTGELFF. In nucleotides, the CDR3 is TGTGCCAGTAGTCGGGGACAGGGCACCGGGGAGCTGTTTTTT. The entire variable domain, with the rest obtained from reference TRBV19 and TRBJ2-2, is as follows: DGGITQSPKYLFRKEGQNVTLSCEQNLNHDAMYWYRQDPGQGLRLIYYSQIVNDFQKGDIAEGYSVSREKKESFPLTVTSAQKNPTAFYLCASSRGQGTGELFFGEGSRLTVL.

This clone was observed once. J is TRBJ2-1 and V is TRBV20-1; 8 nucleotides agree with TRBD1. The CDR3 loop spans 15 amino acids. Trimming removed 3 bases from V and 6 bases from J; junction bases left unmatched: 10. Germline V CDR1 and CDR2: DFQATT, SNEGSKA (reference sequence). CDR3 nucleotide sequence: TGCAGTGCTAGTGACCCCCAGGGGGCGGGCAATGAGCAGTTCTTC. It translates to CSASDPQGAGNEQFF.

The CDR3 protein is CASSGHSNYGYTF. The CDR3 region has the DNA TGTGCCAGTAGCGGACATTCAAACTATGGCTACACCTTC. The V call is TRBV19, the J call TRBJ1-2, with D perhaps matching TRBD1 (5 bases). The V end lost 6 bases, the J end lost 2 bases, and 10 bases lay between the germline ends. The germline gives CDR1 LNHDA, CDR2 SQIVND (reference sequence). The CDR3 is 13 amino acids.

In DNA, the CDR3 is TGTGCCAGCAGCGTAGGGCTTAAGGGTCAGCCCCAGCATTTT. It yields the protein CASSVGLKGQPQHF. The chain has TRBV9 and TRBJ1-5; D not certain. The CDR3 contains 14 residues. From germline, CDR1 is SGDLS and CDR2 YYNGEE. The V end lost 0 bases, the J end lost 6 bases, and 10 bases lay between the germline ends.

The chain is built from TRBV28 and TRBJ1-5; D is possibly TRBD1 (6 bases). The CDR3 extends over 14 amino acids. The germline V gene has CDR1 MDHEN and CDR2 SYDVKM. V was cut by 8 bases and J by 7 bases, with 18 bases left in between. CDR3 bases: TGTGCCAGCGAAATGGGAGGGGGGGGACAGCCCCAGCATTTT. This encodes CASEMGGGGQPQHF.

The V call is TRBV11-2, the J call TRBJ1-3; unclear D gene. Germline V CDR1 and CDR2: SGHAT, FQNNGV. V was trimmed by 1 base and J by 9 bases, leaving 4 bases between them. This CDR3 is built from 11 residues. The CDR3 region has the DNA TGTGCCAGCAGCTTAGGGGGCACCATATATTTT. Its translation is CASSLGGTIYF.